Following are 26 T cell receptor beta chains from one sample sequenced in a study of Ad26.COV2.S vaccination and SARS-CoV-2 variants. Here immunoSEQ multiplex PCR was the method, and the copy in TCRdb shows in-frame clones only, minus some. The sample holds around 300,000 clones, roughly nine tenths seen once. The treatment denotes: 19 received Ad26.COV2.S at low or high dose, single or two shots; 5 received placebo; per-sample allocation not given. Specimens were obtained on day 63 following the first vaccine or placebo injection. The starting material was peripheral blood, obtained in a trial of Ad26.COV2.S vaccine versus placebo. The receptors shown here come from a person aged 18-60 years who received the Ad26.COV2.S COVID-19 vaccine or a placebo.

The V and J genes are TRBV30 and TRBJ1-5; 8 positions match TRBD1. CDR1 is GTSNPN and CDR2 is SVGIG in the germline V gene (reference sequence). The CDR3 sequence is 15 residues long. Trimming took 3 bases from V and 0 from J; bases not matched to a gene: 4. The CDR3 here is CAWSSTGGSNQPQHF. The DNA of the CDR3 is TGTGCCTGGAGCTCAACAGGGGGTAGCAATCAGCCCCAGCATTTT.

V and J are TRBV7-3 and TRBJ2-3; no reliable D call. There are 15 residues in the CDR3. Trimming cost V 4 bases and J 2 bases, with 13 bases left between them. The germline V gene encodes CDR1 SGHTA and CDR2 FQGTGA. CDR3 protein: CASSSNRFLTDTQYF. DNA of the CDR3: TGTGCCAGCAGCTCAAACAGATTCCTCACAGATACGCAGTATTTT.

This clone was seen a single time. The chain joins TRBV9 to TRBJ2-3, with 9 bases aligning to TRBD2. This CDR3 has 18 residues. Germline CDR1 SGDLS, CDR2 YYNGEE. Unmatched junction bases numbered 10, after V lost 0 bases and J lost 2 bases. CDR3: CASSVGRGGQRLTDTQYF. The CDR3, as DNA: TGTGCCAGCAGCGTAGGGCGGGGGGGCCAGAGACTCACAGATACGCAGTATTTT. Drawing the rest from reference TRBV9 and TRBJ2-3, the complete variable domain is DSGVTQTPKHLITATGQRVTLRCSPRSGDLSVYWYQQSLDQGLQFLIQYYNGEERAKGNILERFSAQQFPDLHSELNLSSLELGDSALYFCASSVGRGGQRLTDTQYFGPGTRLTVL.

The chain uses TRBV6-6 and TRBJ1-1; D possibly corresponds to TRBD1 (5 bases). Germline CDR1 MNHNY, CDR2 SVGAGI (reference sequence). V lost 2 bases, J lost 3 bases, and 13 bases lay in between. The CDR3 sequence is 15 residues long. The CDR3 reads CASSYVDSGDTEAFF. CDR3 nucleotide sequence: TGTGCCAGCAGTTACGTCGATTCGGGGGACACTGAAGCTTTCTTT.

A word on this clone: The sample contains more than one DNA sequence encoding this CDR3. V and J are TRBV7-9 and TRBJ2-7; D unclear. Trimming cost V 0 bases and J 2 bases, with 5 bases left between them. There are 13 residues in the CDR3. Germline V CDR1 and CDR2: SEHNR, FQNEAQ (reference sequence). As DNA, the CDR3 is TGTGCCAGCAGCTTAGCAGGGCCCTACGAGCAGTACTTC. Residues: CASSLAGPYEQYF.

The chain carries TRBV28 and TRBJ2-2; D uncertain. Per the germline V gene, CDR1 is MDHEN and CDR2 is SYDVKM. This CDR3 contains 13 residues. Trimming cost V 3 bases and J 2 bases, with 4 bases left between them. CDR3 sequence reads: CASSFVNTGELFF. CDR3 DNA sequence: TGTGCCAGCAGTTTCGTCAACACCGGGGAGCTGTTTTTT.

The genes are TRBV6-5 and TRBJ1-5, with D unclear. This CDR3 region has 13 residues. The germline V and J ends were trimmed by 5 bases and 7 bases, with 12 bases remaining between them. Germline CDR1 reads MNHEY; CDR2 reads SVGAGI. The CDR3 nucleotides read TGTGCCAGCAGTACCACAGTAGACCAGCCCCAGCATTTT. As protein: CASSTTVDQPQHF.

CDR3 in amino acids: CSVADPGNTIYF. CDR3 bases: TGCAGCGTTGCCGACCCAGGAAACACCATATATTTT. The chain has TRBV29-1 and TRBJ1-3; no definite D call. Looked up from germline, CDR1 is SQVTM and CDR2 is ANQGSEA. The CDR3 sequence is 12 residues long. Trimming took off 4 bases at V and 4 bases at J, with 8 bases between the two ends.

The V call is TRBV18, the J call TRBJ2-1; D perhaps matches TRBD1 (6 bases). This CDR3 comprises 11 residues. Between the trimmed V and J ends, which lost 3 bases and 13 bases, there was a span of 10 bases. Per the germline V gene, CDR1 is KGHSH and CDR2 is LQKENI. CDR3 amino acids: CASSPGTQQFF. The CDR3 DNA is TGTGCCAGCTCACCCGGGACACAACAGTTCTTC.

The V gene is TRBV5-1, the J gene TRBJ1-1; D is unclear. CDR3 length: 13 amino acids. Trimming removed 5 bases at V and 2 bases at J, with 10 bases between. Looked up from germline, CDR1 is SGHRS and CDR2 is YFSETQ. CDR3: CASSPVANTEAFF. CDR3 sequence (DNA): TGCGCCAGCAGTCCGGTCGCAAACACTGAAGCTTTCTTT. The full variable domain, its missing parts supplied by reference TRBV5-1 and TRBJ1-1, is KAGVTQTPRYLIKTRGQQVTLSCSPISGHRSVSWYQQTPGQGLQFLFEYFSETQRNKGNFPGRFSGRQFSNSRSEMNVSTLELGDSALYLCASSPVANTEAFFGQGTRLTVV.

The chain combines TRBV14 with TRBJ1-1; D gene unclear. V was clipped by 0 bases and J by 0 bases, with 23 bases between them. The germline CDR1 and CDR2 sequences are SGHDN and FVKESK. The CDR3 totals 20 residues. The chain's CDR3 is CASSQDRWEGGLQMNTEAFF. CDR3 DNA: TGTGCCAGCAGCCAAGATAGGTGGGAGGGAGGGTTGCAAATGAACACTGAAGCTTTCTTT.

The V and J genes are TRBV7-2 and TRBJ2-1; TRBD2 matches 13 bases. The CDR3 loop spans 15 amino acids. CDR1 is SGHTA and CDR2 is FQGNSA in the germline V gene. With 1 base clipped from V and 6 bases from J, the junction kept 0 bases outside the gene matches. CDR3 residues: CASSLGTSGSNEQFF. For the CDR3, the DNA is TGTGCCAGCAGCTTAGGGACTAGCGGGAGCAATGAGCAGTTCTTC.

The count of this clone is one. The chain joins TRBV7-2 to TRBJ1-1; TRBD1 matches at 11 bases. J gave up 1 base and V 3 bases, and 4 bases lay outside the gene matches. The CDR3 covers 16 residues. Germline loops: CDR1 SGHTA, CDR2 FQGNSA. The CDR3 DNA reads as TGTGCCAGCAGCTTTGCAGGACAGGGGGCGAACACTGAAGCTTTCTTT. Protein sequence: CASSFAGQGANTEAFF.

This clone was detected a few times. This sequence joins TRBV19 and TRBJ1-5; D is unclear. Trimming took 2 bases from V and 6 from J, leaving 5 bases between them. Germline V gene sequence: CDR1 LNHDA, CDR2 SQIVND (reference sequence). The CDR3 loop spans 12 amino acids. CDR3 protein: CASSISIQPQHF. For the CDR3, the DNA is TGTGCCAGTAGTATATCCATTCAGCCCCAGCATTTT. Using reference TRBV19 and TRBJ1-5 for the parts outside the CDR3, the full variable domain is DGGITQSPKYLFRKEGQNVTLSCEQNLNHDAMYWYRQDPGQGLRLIYYSQIVNDFQKGDIAEGYSVSREKKESFPLTVTSAQKNPTAFYLCASSISIQPQHFGDGTRLSIL.

The chain links TRBV30 to TRBJ2-1; tentative D call: TRBD1 (5 bases). The CDR3 has 13 residues. V lost 3 bases and J 7 bases, leaving 13 bases between the germline ends. Germline-derived CDR1 and CDR2 are GTSNPN and SVGIG (reference sequence). CDR3 loop: CAWSRNQGNEQFF. The CDR3 coding sequence is TGTGCCTGGAGCCGGAACCAGGGTAATGAGCAGTTCTTC.

This chain connects TRBV30 to TRBJ2-7, with TRBD1 as a possible D gene (7 bases). The CDR3 has 13 amino acids. Germline V gives CDR1 GTSNPN, CDR2 SVGIG (reference sequence). Trimming pared 5 bases from V and 3 bases from J, leaving 14 bases between. The CDR3 bases are TGTGCCTGGTCTCGCGGGACAGACTACGAGCAGTACTTC. Translating gives CAWSRGTDYEQYF.

V usage is TRBV3-1 (or the pseudogene TRBV3-2) and J usage is TRBJ2-5; no clear D gene. This CDR3 region has 11 residues. The V gene lost 2 bases and the J gene lost 5 bases, with 3 bases spanning the gap. Germline V gene lookup returns CDR1 LGHDT and CDR2 YNNKEL (reference sequence). CDR3 sequence reads: CASSQRETQYF. DNA for the CDR3: TGTGCCAGCAGCCAAAGGGAGACCCAGTACTTC.

This clone was observed once. This rearrangement joins TRBV18 to TRBJ1-1; D remains ambiguous. This CDR3 is 13 amino acids long. Trimming removed 3 bases from V and 4 bases from J, with 9 bases in between. Looked up from germline, CDR1 is KGHSH and CDR2 is LQKENI. The DNA for the CDR3 is TGTGCCAGCTCACCGGACGGGCTCACTGAAGCTTTCTTT. Its protein is CASSPDGLTEAFF.

The chain joins TRBV6-4 to TRBJ2-3, with TRBD2 as a possible D gene (5 bases). The CDR3 sequence is 13 residues long. Germline CDR1 is MRHNA and CDR2 is SNTAGT. V was clipped by 5 bases and J by 0 bases, with 6 bases between them. CDR3 DNA: TGTGCCAGCAGTCGGACTAGCACAGATACGCAGTATTTT. This encodes CASSRTSTDTQYF.

This clone was seen only a few times. The J gene is TRBJ1-5, the V gene TRBV5-5; tentatively, D is TRBD1 (6 bases). V dropped 3 bases and J dropped 2 bases, with 18 bases sitting between them. Germline assignment: CDR1 SGHKS and CDR2 YYEKEE (reference sequence). This CDR3 has 17 residues. The CDR3: CASSSGAGVGRNQPQHF. For the CDR3, the DNA is TGTGCCAGCAGCTCGGGAGCAGGGGTGGGTCGCAATCAGCCCCAGCATTTT.

The gene calls are TRBV4-3 and TRBJ2-3; 12 nucleotides agree with TRBD2. Germline V gene data show CDR1 as LGHNA and CDR2 as YSLEER. This CDR3 has 16 amino acids. J lost 1 base, V lost 3 bases, and 2 bases had no gene match. Here the CDR3 reads CASSQRTSGGTDTQYF. CDR3 DNA sequence: TGCGCCAGCAGCCAGAGGACTAGCGGGGGCACAGATACGCAGTATTTT.

The chain is built from TRBV5-1 and TRBJ2-3; unclear D gene. Between the trimmed V and J ends, which lost 4 bases and 2 bases, there was a span of 20 bases. The CDR3 has 17 amino acids. CDR1 SGHRS and CDR2 YFSETQ come from the germline V gene. The CDR3 bases are TGCGCCAGCAGCAAAGGGTCAGGACCGCTCCACACAGATACGCAGTATTTT. It is translated as CASSKGSGPLHTDTQYF.

The chain is built from TRBV15 and TRBJ1-4; TRBD1 is a possible D gene (6 bases). V gave up 1 base and J gave up 4 bases, with 16 bases separating them. CDR3 length equals 17 residues. The germline V gene encodes CDR1 LNHNV and CDR2 YYDKDF (reference sequence). In DNA, the CDR3 is TGTGCCACCAGCAGAGGTCTAGGGGGAATAGGTAATGAAAAACTGTTTTTT. Residues: CATSRGLGGIGNEKLFF. The full variable domain, completed using reference TRBV15 and TRBJ1-4, is DAMVIQNPRYQVTQFGKPVTLSCSQTLNHNVMYWYQQKSSQAPKLLFHYYDKDFNNEADTPDNFQSRRPNTSFCFLDIRSPGLGDTAMYLCATSRGLGGIGNEKLFFGSGTQLSVL.

CDR3 DNA: TGTGCCAGCAGTGAATTTTCAGGACCCTACGAGCAGTACTTC. Translating it yields CASSEFSGPYEQYF. The V and J genes are TRBV2 and TRBJ2-7; D is ambiguous. Germline V gene data show CDR1 as SNHLY and CDR2 as FYNNEI. The CDR3 spans 14 residues. Deletions cut 2 bases from V and 2 bases from J, with 10 bases between.

This clone was observed once. This chain links TRBV30 with TRBJ1-2; D gene ambiguous. This CDR3 has 11 residues. Trimming pared 5 bases from V and 9 bases from J, leaving 13 bases between. CDR1 is GTSNPN, CDR2 SVGIG, per germline (reference sequence). CDR3 bases: TGTGCCTGGGGCTCCTATTTGAGCTACACCTTC. This translates into CAWGSYLSYTF.

Written as DNA, the CDR3 is TGCGCCAGCAGCCTGCGTGGCGATTCGAACACCGGGGAGCTGTTTTTT. Translating it yields CASSLRGDSNTGELFF. V usage is TRBV5-1 and J usage is TRBJ2-2, with D unresolved. Per germline, CDR1 SGHRS and CDR2 YFSETQ. The CDR3 spans 16 residues. The V gene lost 4 bases and the J gene lost 0 bases, with 13 bases spanning the gap.